The clone carrying this TCR beta chain appeared a few times. The data were obtained in a study of T-cell reconstitution after alpha-beta-depleted transplantation in children. Unique molecular identifiers were incorporated when the TCRbeta library was constructed. TCRdb called the PCR reads again in MiXCR, with one record for every CDR3 protein. This sample carries about 610,000 distinct CDR3 sequences, more than 9% of them seen once, and the ten largest clones take 4% to 5%. Germline values: CDR1 SQVTM, CDR2 ANQGSEA. The CDR3 is 16 amino acids. Unmatched junction bases numbered 10, after V lost 6 bases and J lost 1 base.

The material was PBMCs from the stem cell graft donor, obtained from the stem cell graft. The J gene is TRBJ2-2, the V gene TRBV29-1; 8 bases map to TRBD2. This sequence was found in a human donor who donated a stem cell graft to a child with acute myeloid leukemia. The CDR3 nucleotides are TGCAGCGTCCAAAGGGGTACTAGCGGGAACACCGGGGAGCTGTTTTTT. Its protein is CSVQRGTSGNTGELFF.